One sample yielded the 2 T cell receptor beta chains listed below, sequenced in a study of cytomegalovirus exposure and HLA in healthy donors. The primer mix had 60 Vbeta and 13 Jbeta primers. TCRdb keeps only in-frame clones here, not all; method: immunoSEQ multiplex PCR. This sample yields about 220,000 clones, of which around 80% are seen a single time; over 0.65% belongs to the top ten. The specimen sequenced was PBMCs. Every receptor here comes from a boy aged 2 to 10 in good health and CMV-seronegative.

A single count supports this clone. The chain employs TRBV5-8 and TRBJ2-1; 7 nucleotides align to TRBD2. The CDR3 runs to 11 residues. The germline V gene encodes CDR1 SGHTS and CDR2 YDEGEE. V dropped 3 bases and J dropped 10; count of bases not matched to a gene: 1. The CDR3 region is CASSWGGEQFF. The CDR3 coding sequence is TGTGCCAGCAGCTGGGGAGGGGAGCAGTTCTTC.

This sequence joins TRBV18 and TRBJ1-2; D possibly corresponds to TRBD1 (6 bases). The CDR3 is made up of 16 amino acids. Germline-derived CDR1 and CDR2 are KGHSH and LQKENI. V lost 3 bases and J lost 5, with 19 bases in between. The CDR3 spells CASSPQIARTEYGYTF. CDR3 bases: TGTGCCAGCTCACCCCAGATTGCACGGACAGAGTATGGCTACACCTTC.